What follows is one T cell receptor (beta chain) and its context. Its antigen is unknown. The germline CDR1 and CDR2 sequences are MGHRA and YSYEKL. V trimming: 4 bases; J trimming: 6 bases; junction bases outside the gene matches: 4. There are 15 residues in the CDR3. The entry originates in a study of T cell repertoires in cytomegalovirus infection. Study as a whole: CMV infection together with matching HLA type was indicated by public TCR beta signatures.

One entry per CDR3 protein, called by TCRdb with MiXCR from the reads. The repertoire holds around 100,000 distinct CDR3 sequences, with 10% as singletons. The sample taken for sequencing was PBMCs, sequenced either directly or after in vitro stimulation (not recorded which). The sequence was collected from a human donor in good health (CMV status not recorded). Some clones in this sample may be carry-over from other donors' samples. The genes are TRBV4-1 and TRBJ2-2; TRBD2 aligns across 11 bases. The CDR3 protein is CASSPPGLAAGELFF. CDR3 nucleotide sequence: TGCGCCAGCAGCCCCCCGGGACTAGCGGCCGGGGAGCTGTTTTTT.